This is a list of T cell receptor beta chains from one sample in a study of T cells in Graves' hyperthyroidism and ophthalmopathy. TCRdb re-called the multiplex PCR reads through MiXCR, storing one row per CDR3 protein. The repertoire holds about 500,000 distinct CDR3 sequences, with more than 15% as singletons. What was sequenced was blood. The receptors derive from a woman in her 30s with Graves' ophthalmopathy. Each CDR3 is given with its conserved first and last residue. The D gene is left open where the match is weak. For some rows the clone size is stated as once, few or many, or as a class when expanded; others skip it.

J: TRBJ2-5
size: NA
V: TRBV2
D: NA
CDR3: CASIQTPPETQYF
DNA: TGTGCCAGCATTCAGACACCTCCCGAGACCCAGTACTTC

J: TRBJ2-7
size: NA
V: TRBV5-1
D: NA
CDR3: CASSFVGDGRDEQYF
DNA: TGCGCCAGCAGCTTCGTAGGGGACGGTAGGGACGAGCAGTACTTC

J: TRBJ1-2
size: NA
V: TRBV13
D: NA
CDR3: CASSAKTDGGVSGHTF
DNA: TGTGCCAGCAGCGCGAAGACGGACGGCGGCGTTAGTGGCCACACCTTC

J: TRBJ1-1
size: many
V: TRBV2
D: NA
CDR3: CASSRDGNTEAFF
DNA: TGTGCCAGCAGTAGGGACGGTAACACTGAAGCTTTCTTT

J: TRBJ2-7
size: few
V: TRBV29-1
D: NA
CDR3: CSAKGGYSYEQYF
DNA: TGCAGCGCCAAAGGGGGTTACTCCTACGAGCAGTACTTC

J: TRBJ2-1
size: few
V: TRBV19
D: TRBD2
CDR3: CASSSPGLVGNEQFF
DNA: TGTGCCAGTAGTTCTCCGGGACTAGTAGGAAATGAGCAGTTCTTC

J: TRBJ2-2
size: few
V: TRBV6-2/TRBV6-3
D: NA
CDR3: CASSYLSGGWVTGELFF
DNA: TGTGCCAGCAGTTACCTCTCTGGGGGATGGGTCACCGGGGAGCTGTTTTTT

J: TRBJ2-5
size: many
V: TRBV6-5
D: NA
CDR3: CASSYATTQETQYF
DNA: TGTGCCAGCAGTTACGCTACCACCCAAGAGACCCAGTACTTC

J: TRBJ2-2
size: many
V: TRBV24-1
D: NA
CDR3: CATSGGLLGELFF
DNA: TGTGCCACCAGTGGCGGACTTCTCGGGGAGCTGTTTTTT

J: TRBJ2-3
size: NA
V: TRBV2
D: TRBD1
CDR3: CASRVGQGMGDTQYF
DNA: TGTGCCAGCAGGGTCGGACAGGGGATGGGAGATACGCAGTATTTT

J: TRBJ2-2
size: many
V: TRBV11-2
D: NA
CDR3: CASSFATGELFF
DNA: TGTGCCAGCAGCTTCGCCACCGGGGAGCTGTTTTTT

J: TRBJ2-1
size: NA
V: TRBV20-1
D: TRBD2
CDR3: CSASIGPAGGNEQFF
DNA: TGCAGTGCTAGCATCGGACCAGCGGGAGGCAATGAGCAGTTCTTC

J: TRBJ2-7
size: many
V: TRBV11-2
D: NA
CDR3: CASSLEVRAVYEQYF
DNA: TGTGCCAGCAGCTTAGAGGTCAGGGCGGTCTACGAGCAGTACTTC

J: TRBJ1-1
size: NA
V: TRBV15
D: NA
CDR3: CATSTLPGGAEAFF
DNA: TGTGCCACCAGCACCCTCCCGGGAGGTGCCGAAGCTTTCTTT

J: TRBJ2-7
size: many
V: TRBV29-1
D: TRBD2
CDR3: CSVGRENYEQYF
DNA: TGCAGCGTCGGGAGGGAAAACTACGAGCAGTACTTC

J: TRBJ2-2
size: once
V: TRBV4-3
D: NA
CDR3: CASSHDWGSSNTGELFF
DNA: TGCGCCAGCAGCCATGATTGGGGTAGCTCTAACACCGGGGAGCTGTTTTTT

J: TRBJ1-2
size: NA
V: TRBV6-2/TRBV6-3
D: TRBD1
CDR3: CASSLRGMVYGYTF
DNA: TGTGCCAGCAGTCTCAGGGGGATGGTCTATGGCTACACCTTC

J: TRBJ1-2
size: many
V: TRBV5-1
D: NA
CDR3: CASSPDQSYGYTF
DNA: TGCGCCAGCAGCCCGGACCAGAGCTATGGCTACACCTTC

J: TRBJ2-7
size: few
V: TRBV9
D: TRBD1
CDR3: CASSVRDRVYEQYF
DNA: TGTGCCAGCAGCGTCCGGGACAGGGTCTACGAGCAGTACTTC

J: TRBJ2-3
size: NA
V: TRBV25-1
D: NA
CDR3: CASSEFGVADTQYF
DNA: TGTGCCAGCAGTGAATTTGGGGTCGCAGATACGCAGTATTTT

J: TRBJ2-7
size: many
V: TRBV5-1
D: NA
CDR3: CASRAAHYEQYF
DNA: TGCGCCAGCAGGGCAGCCCACTACGAGCAGTACTTC

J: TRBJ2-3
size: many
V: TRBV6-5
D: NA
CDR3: CASSYTRLTDTQYF
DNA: TGTGCCAGCAGTTACACGAGACTTACAGATACGCAGTATTTT

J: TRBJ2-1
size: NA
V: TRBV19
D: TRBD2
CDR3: CASSPPPRTSPKYNEQFF
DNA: TGTGCCAGTAGTCCGCCCCCACGGACTAGCCCTAAATACAATGAGCAGTTCTTC

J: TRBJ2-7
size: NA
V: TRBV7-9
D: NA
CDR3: CASSLVGTTHYEQYF
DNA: TGTGCCAGCAGCTTAGTCGGAACGACACACTACGAGCAGTACTTC

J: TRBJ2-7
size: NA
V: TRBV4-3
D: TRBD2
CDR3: CASSQGAGGAEQYF
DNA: TGCGCCAGCAGCCAAGGAGCGGGAGGGGCCGAGCAGTACTTC

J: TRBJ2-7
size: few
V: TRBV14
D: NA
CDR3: CASSQLGEQYF
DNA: TGTGCCAGCAGCCAATTGGGCGAGCAGTACTTC

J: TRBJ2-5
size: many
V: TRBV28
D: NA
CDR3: CASSYPNRVEETQYF
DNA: TGTGCCAGCAGTTACCCCAACAGGGTCGAAGAGACCCAGTACTTC

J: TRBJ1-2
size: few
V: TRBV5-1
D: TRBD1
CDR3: CASSSGQAIDGYTF
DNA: TGCGCCAGCAGCTCGGGACAGGCCATCGATGGCTACACCTTC

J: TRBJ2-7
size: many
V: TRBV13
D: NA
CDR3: CASSTRLLGAYEQYF
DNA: TGTGCCAGCAGCACCCGCCTCTTGGGGGCCTACGAGCAGTACTTC

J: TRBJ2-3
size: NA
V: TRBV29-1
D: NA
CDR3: CSVEKEGSTDTQYF
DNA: TGCAGCGTTGAAAAGGAGGGTTCGACAGATACGCAGTATTTT

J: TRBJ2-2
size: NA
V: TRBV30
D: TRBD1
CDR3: CAWSVWDRGPTGELFF
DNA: TGTGCCTGGAGTGTATGGGACAGGGGTCCAACCGGGGAGCTGTTTTTT

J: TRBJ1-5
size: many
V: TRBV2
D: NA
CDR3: CASSVQGLSNQPQHF
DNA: TGTGCCAGCAGTGTCCAGGGGCTGAGCAATCAGCCCCAGCATTTT